The 8 T cell receptor beta chains listed next were all sequenced from one sample in a study of tumor-infiltrating lymphocytes in oesophageal squamous cell carcinoma (dated by TCRdb to about 2016). The library was produced with PCR. These reads were obtained on an Illumina HiSeq 2000. TCRdb cleaned the public reads at Q25 with fastp, built clones with MiXCR and kept in-frame beta chains. Rows are combined by CDR3 protein, so each entry shows the most common genes and DNA. In this sample the table shows approximately 20,000 distinct CDR3 sequences, about two fifths of which occur a single time. Of the sample, 6.8% falls within the top ten clones. Input material: blood. Source of these receptors: a male donor with esophageal squamous cell carcinoma.

The chain has TRBV19 and TRBJ1-5; the D gene is possibly TRBD1 (5 bases). The V gene lost 3 bases and the J gene lost 0 bases, with 12 bases spanning the gap. CDR1 LNHDA and CDR2 SQIVND come from the germline V gene (reference sequence). This CDR3 has 16 amino acids. In DNA form, the CDR3 reads TGTGCCAGTAGTATCGACAGCTGGAGTAGCAATCAGCCCCAGCATTTT. Translation: CASSIDSWSSNQPQHF.

J is TRBJ2-2 and V is TRBV11-2, with a possible D match to TRBD2 (7 bases). This CDR3 has 16 amino acids. Germline-derived CDR1 and CDR2 are SGHAT and FQNNGV. The V gene lost 7 bases and the J gene lost 5 bases, with 20 bases spanning the gap. CDR3 nucleotides: TGTGCCAGCACCCCGGGGAGCGGGACAAGAACCGGGGAGCTGTTTTTT. Protein sequence: CASTPGSGTRTGELFF.

With respect to this clonotype: The DNA is left out, because the CDR3 cannot be placed on it with certainty; the CDR3 is given as TCRdb lists it. J is TRBJ2-6 and V is TRBV27. In germline, CDR1 is MNHEY, CDR2 SMNVEV (reference sequence). Both ends counted, the CDR3 spans 13 residues. The CDR3 loop is CVSPDIEWLHLRF.

V usage is TRBV7-2 and J usage is TRBJ1-1, with D tentatively TRBD1 (6 bases). The V and J ends lost 1 base and 4 bases respectively, with 10 bases between them. Germline V gene lookup returns CDR1 SGHTA and CDR2 FQGNSA. The CDR3 has 14 residues. The CDR3 region is CASSLVPQGTEAFF. The CDR3 region has the DNA TGTGCCAGCAGCTTAGTCCCACAGGGCACTGAAGCTTTCTTT.

This sequence joins TRBV7-3 and TRBJ2-1; possibly TRBD2 for D (5 bases). Gene TRBJ2-7 matches the end of the DNA better, so the J call may be wrong. The germline CDR1 and CDR2 sequences are SGHTA and FQGTGA. The CDR3 is made up of 12 amino acids. DNA for the CDR3: TGTGCCAGCACCGCCGAGGGAAACGAGCAGTACTTC. Amino acid sequence: CASTAEGNEQYF.

The genes are TRBV12-3 or TRBV12-4 and TRBJ2-5, with 14 nucleotides matching TRBD2. The J call may be incorrect, as the DNA end agrees better with TRBJ2-1. The CDR3 is made up of 20 amino acids. In nucleotides, the CDR3 is TGTGCCAGCAGTCCTTCGCCGGGACTAGCGGGGGTGTTTGGGTCGGGTGAGCAGTTCTTC. This gives the protein CASSPSPGLAGVFGSGEQFF.

The V and J genes are TRBV7-2 and TRBJ2-7; the match to TRBD1 covers 8 bases. The junction had 11 bases not matched to a gene; V was cut back by 6 bases and J by 7 bases. This CDR3 contains 14 residues. Germline V gene data show CDR1 as SGHTA and CDR2 as FQGNSA. CDR3: CASRPVTGDDEQYF. The DNA of the CDR3 is TGTGCCAGCAGACCCGTGACAGGGGACGATGAGCAGTACTTC.

Notes on this clonotype: One end of the junction does not line up with germline, which may come from a read error. This sequence joins TRBV7-2 and TRBJ2-1; no clear D gene. Germline V gene data show CDR1 as SGHTA and CDR2 as FQGNSA. The CDR3 is 15 residues long. CDR3 nucleotide sequence: TGTGCCAGCAGCGACGGAACTCTTCCTTTTTCACCCCTCCACTTC. Translation: CASSDGTLPFSPLHF. Drawing the rest from reference TRBV7-2 and TRBJ2-1, the complete variable domain is GAGVSQSPSNKVTEKGKDVELRCDPISGHTALYWYRQSLGQGLEFLIYFQGNSAPDKSGLPSDRFSAERTGGSVSTLTIQRTQQEDSAVYLCASSDGTLPFSPLHFGPGTRLTVL.